The entry that follows covers one T cell receptor (beta chain) sequence. Its antigen is unidentified. This PCR relied on a set of 60 Vbeta primers and 13 Jbeta primers. Sequenced by immunoSEQ multiplex PCR; TCRdb stores in-frame clones only, minus some. Among roughly 100,000 clones listed, 78% were seen once. The V gene's germline CDR1 is MDHEN and CDR2 SYDVKM. This CDR3 is 12 amino acids long. V was clipped by 6 bases and J by 6 bases; unmatched bases: 5. This entry comes from a study of cytomegalovirus exposure and HLA in healthy donors. Study-level points and caveats: In an earlier analysis, in approximately 630 donors, most V segments appeared productive either ~90% or ~30% of the time. Later genetic work tied a missense DCLRE1C variant to beta-chain V and J trimming. The investigators catalogued 150 or so TCR beta chains as cytomegalovirus-associated. Exclusion applied to some V segments, including TRBV6-2 and TRBV6-3, as they were indistinguishable.

V is TRBV28 and J is TRBJ2-7, with 7 bases identical to TRBD1. The sample comprised PBMCs. The sequence derives from a man aged 30-40 years in good health and CMV-seronegative. The CDR3 sequence: CASRATGVEQYF. The CDR3 region has the DNA TGTGCCAGCAGAGCCACAGGGGTCGAGCAGTACTTC.